The 28 T cell receptor beta chains below come from one sample, sequenced in a study of cytomegalovirus exposure and HLA in healthy donors. Amplification used 60 Vbeta primers and 13 Jbeta primers. Assay: immunoSEQ multiplex PCR; the TCRdb copy retains only in-frame clones and omits some. The sample shows roughly 170,000 clones, approximately 81% of them seen only once. The sequencing input was PBMCs. These receptors were obtained from a young man in good health and CMV-seronegative.

The chain uses TRBV30 and TRBJ2-5, with 7 bases fitting TRBD2. CDR3 length: 14 amino acids. Germline CDR1 is GTSNPN and CDR2 is SVGIG (reference sequence). The V segment lost 1 base and the J segment 1 base; nucleotides outside the gene matches: 3. Here the CDR3 reads CAWSAGTIQETQYF. The CDR3 coding sequence is TGTGCCTGGAGTGCCGGGACTATCCAAGAGACCCAGTACTTC.

The sample holds a few counts of this clone. V is TRBV28 and J is TRBJ1-5, with D maybe TRBD1 (5 bases). Per the germline V gene, CDR1 is MDHEN and CDR2 is SYDVKM. Trimming shortened V by 0 bases and J by 7 bases, and 10 bases separated the two germline ends. This CDR3 is 14 amino acids long. Here the CDR3 DNA reads TGTGCCAGCAGTTTATGGTCAGGGTTCCAGCCCCAGCATTTT. Amino acid sequence: CASSLWSGFQPQHF.

This clone occurred a few times. The J gene is TRBJ2-3, the V gene TRBV7-9, with 9 bases lining up with TRBD2. The V and J ends lost 5 bases and 4 bases, in that order; junction bases with no gene match: 4. The CDR3 spans 14 residues. Germline values: CDR1 SEHNR, CDR2 FQNEAQ (reference sequence). CDR3: CASSVGLASDTQYF. The CDR3 coding sequence is TGTGCCAGCAGCGTTGGACTAGCGTCAGATACGCAGTATTTT.

Only one count was recorded for this clone. V is TRBV5-1 and J is TRBJ2-2; 9 bases are a match to TRBD2. J gave up 1 base and V 2 bases, and 0 bases lay outside the gene matches. The CDR3 extends over 15 amino acids. CDR1 is SGHRS and CDR2 is YFSETQ in the germline V gene. In DNA, the CDR3 is TGCGCCAGCAGCTTTAGCGGGGGGAACACCGGGGAGCTGTTTTTT. Translation gives CASSFSGGNTGELFF.

The chain couples TRBV7-8 to TRBJ1-5; 9 bases fit TRBD1. The J segment lost 3 bases and the V segment lost 4 bases, leaving 16 bases of the junction unmatched. There are 19 residues in the CDR3. The germline V gene encodes CDR1 SGHVS and CDR2 FQNEAQ. CDR3 sequence (DNA): TGTGCCAGCAGCTCTTACGGAACAGGGGGCCGGTGGATCAATCAGCCCCAGCATTTT. Protein product: CASSSYGTGGRWINQPQHF.

This chain links TRBV7-8 with TRBJ1-5, with 7 bases lining up with TRBD1. Germline V gene sequence: CDR1 SGHVS, CDR2 FQNEAQ. Losses at the gene ends were 2 bases for V and 5 bases for J; bases not matched to a gene: 12. The CDR3 runs to 17 residues. The CDR3 loop is CASSLRDRIKSDQPQHF. The CDR3 DNA follows: TGTGCCAGCAGCTTAAGGGACAGAATTAAGAGCGATCAGCCCCAGCATTTT.

The chain joins TRBV29-1 to TRBJ2-3; TRBD2 matches at 7 bases. V lost 1 base and J lost 0; bases outside the gene matches: 4. Germline lookup yields CDR1 SQVTM and CDR2 ANQGSEA. The CDR3 contains 15 residues. DNA of the CDR3: TGCAGCGTTGAAGGCTTTAGCGGGAGCACAGATACGCAGTATTTT. Residues: CSVEGFSGSTDTQYF.

The rearrangement links TRBV5-4 to TRBJ2-3; possible D gene TRBD1, 5 bases. Germline CDR1 reads SGHNT; CDR2 reads YYREEE (reference sequence). V gave up 2 bases and J gave up 4 bases, with 20 bases separating them. CDR3 length: 17 amino acids. The CDR3 loop is CASSFSPQGGTSDTQYF. The DNA for the CDR3 is TGTGCCAGCAGCTTTTCACCTCAGGGCGGTACATCAGATACGCAGTATTTT.

The chain combines TRBV6-5 with TRBJ2-5; D might be TRBD1 (6 bases). This CDR3 is 15 amino acids long. V was clipped by 6 bases and J by 1 base, with 15 bases between them. Germline V gene data show CDR1 as MNHEY and CDR2 as SVGAGI. The CDR3 nucleotides read TGTGCCAGCAGGAATGGACAGTCTCCCCAAGAGACCCAGTACTTC. This sequence encodes CASRNGQSPQETQYF.

This sequence joins TRBV5-1 and TRBJ1-1; D remains unclear. Germline CDR1 SGHRS, CDR2 YFSETQ. V shed 4 bases and J shed 2 bases, with 9 bases lying between them. The CDR3 runs to 13 residues. This CDR3 reads CASSVTANTEAFF. The CDR3 region has the DNA TGCGCCAGCAGCGTCACAGCCAACACTGAAGCTTTCTTT.

The rearrangement uses TRBV7-3 and TRBJ2-1; 8 nucleotides match TRBD2. Germline V CDR1 and CDR2: SGHTA, FQGTGA. The CDR3 runs to 17 residues. After removal of 3 bases from V and 6 bases from J, the junction contained 13 bases not matched to a gene. The CDR3, as DNA: TGTGCCAGCAGCTTTTCCCTTCTGCGGGAGGACCCCAATGAGCAGTTCTTC. Translation gives CASSFSLLREDPNEQFF.

V and J are TRBV10-2 and TRBJ1-2; D is perhaps TRBD1 (6 bases). Germline CDR1 WSHSY, CDR2 SAAADI. Trimming cost V 10 bases and J 2 bases, with 11 bases left between them. CDR3 length: 12 residues. CDR3 DNA: TGCGCCACGACAGGTGAAAACTATGGCTACACCTTC. Translated, it gives CATTGENYGYTF.

The chain links TRBV7-9 to TRBJ2-3; D is possibly TRBD2 (6 bases). The CDR3 loop spans 15 amino acids. Trimming removed 5 bases from V and 5 bases from J, with 17 bases in between. Germline values: CDR1 SEHNR, CDR2 FQNEAQ (reference sequence). CDR3 loop: CASSPSSEARDTQYF. The CDR3 DNA is TGTGCCAGCAGCCCCTCTAGCGAAGCACGAGATACGCAGTATTTT.

CDR3 DNA: TGTGCCAGCACTAGACCTTCGAACACTGAAGCTTTCTTT. This codes for CASTRPSNTEAFF. The chain employs TRBV28 and TRBJ1-1; D unresolved. The germline V and J ends were trimmed by 7 bases and 1 base, with 10 bases remaining between them. The CDR3 is 13 amino acids. Looked up from germline, CDR1 is MDHEN and CDR2 is SYDVKM. The variable domain in full, completed from reference TRBV28 and TRBJ1-1, reads DVKVTQSSRYLVKRTGEKVFLECVQDMDHENMFWYRQDPGLGLRLIYFSYDVKMKEKGDIPEGYSVSREKKERFSLILESASTNQTSMYLCASTRPSNTEAFFGQGTRLTVV.

This chain joins TRBV4-1 and TRBJ2-7; 10 bases line up with TRBD1. The germline gives CDR1 MGHRA, CDR2 YSYEKL. CDR3 size: 14 residues. V gave up 1 base and J gave up 5 bases; unmatched junction bases: 2. CDR3 residues: CASSQGGTGDEQYF. Here the CDR3 DNA reads TGCGCCAGCAGCCAAGGGGGGACAGGGGACGAGCAGTACTTC.

The chain joins TRBV5-6 to TRBJ2-2; 9 bases are shared with TRBD1. This CDR3 is 15 amino acids long. J lost 5 bases, V lost 2 bases, and 4 bases had no gene match. CDR1 is SGHDT, CDR2 YYEEEE, per germline. In DNA, the CDR3 is TGTGCCAGCAGCTTCCGGGACAGGGCTACCGGGGAGCTGTTTTTT. This codes for CASSFRDRATGELFF.

CDR3 DNA: TGTGCCAGCAGTGACTCCGGGGAAAATGAGCAGTTCTTC. Its translation: CASSDSGENEQFF. V gene TRBV6-4 combines with J gene TRBJ2-1; a possible D gene is TRBD2 (5 bases). V shed 0 bases and J shed 7 bases, with 7 bases lying between them. Germline V gene lookup returns CDR1 MRHNA and CDR2 SNTAGT. This CDR3 has 13 residues.

V is TRBV11-2 and J is TRBJ1-1; tentative D call: TRBD1 (6 bases). CDR3 length: 16 amino acids. Germline CDR1 is SGHAT and CDR2 is FQNNGV. Between the trimmed V and J ends, which lost 1 base and 1 base, there was a span of 13 bases. CDR3 sequence: CASSLVRMDRNTEAFF. The CDR3 DNA reads as TGTGCCAGCAGCTTAGTACGGATGGACAGGAACACTGAAGCTTTCTTT.

The CDR3 loop is CAINPGQGDGNTIYF. In DNA, the CDR3 is TGTGCCATCAACCCGGGACAGGGGGATGGAAACACCATATATTTT. V is TRBV10-3 and J is TRBJ1-3; 11 positions match TRBD1. Germline CDR1 reads ENHRY; CDR2 reads SYGVKD. With 7 bases clipped from V and 3 bases from J, the junction kept 5 bases outside the gene matches. This CDR3 contains 15 residues.

The chain has TRBV6-1 and TRBJ1-1; D uncertain. The V gene lost 6 bases and the J gene lost 1 base, with 9 bases spanning the gap. The germline CDR1 and CDR2 sequences are MNHNS and SASEGT. The CDR3 sequence is 13 residues long. CDR3 sequence (DNA): TGTGCCAGCAGGACAAATAGGAACACTGAAGCTTTCTTT. Its translation: CASRTNRNTEAFF.

This clone was seen once. The chain couples TRBV9 to TRBJ2-7; D might be TRBD1 (6 bases). CDR1 SGDLS and CDR2 YYNGEE come from the germline V gene. This CDR3 contains 15 residues. Trimming took 1 base from V and 5 from J, leaving 16 bases between them. The CDR3 sequence is CASSVTIGGTHEQYF. CDR3 bases: TGTGCCAGCAGCGTAACCATAGGGGGTACCCACGAGCAGTACTTC.

The chain couples TRBV10-3 to TRBJ1-4; the match to TRBD1 covers 11 bases. The V gene end was trimmed by 3 bases and the J gene end by 2 bases; junction bases not matched to a gene: 20. CDR3 length: 22 amino acids. Germline V gene lookup returns CDR1 ENHRY and CDR2 SYGVKD. This CDR3 is CAISDGTSRRTGGAGTNEKLFF. CDR3 nucleotide sequence: TGTGCCATCAGTGATGGTACGAGTCGCCGGACAGGGGGCGCTGGCACTAATGAAAAACTGTTTTTT.

The rearrangement links TRBV6-6 to TRBJ2-7; D is possibly TRBD1 (5 bases). The CDR3 covers 14 residues. The V end was cut by 0 bases, the J end by 5 bases, with 11 bases between. Germline V gene sequence: CDR1 MNHNY, CDR2 SVGAGI (reference sequence). CDR3 in amino acids: CASSYSRGRDEQYF. DNA of the CDR3: TGTGCCAGCAGTTACTCAAGGGGCAGGGACGAGCAGTACTTC.

This clone was detected only a few times. J is TRBJ1-2 and V is TRBV7-9; no reliable D call. Germline CDR1 is SEHNR and CDR2 is FQNEAQ (reference sequence). CDR3 size: 14 residues. The V end lost 5 bases, the J end lost 3 bases, and 13 bases lay between the germline ends. The CDR3 DNA sequence: TGTGCCAGCAGCCCGGCGGAGGGTTACTATGGCTACACCTTC. This sequence encodes CASSPAEGYYGYTF.

Here the CDR3 reads CASSRTGGGYGYTF. As DNA, the CDR3 is TGTGCCAGCAGCAGGACAGGGGGCGGCTATGGCTACACCTTC. V gene TRBV2 combines with J gene TRBJ1-2; TRBD1 aligns across 11 bases. The germline V gene encodes CDR1 SNHLY and CDR2 FYNNEI. V lost 6 bases and J lost 4; bases outside the gene matches: 4. The CDR3 has 14 residues.

This sequence joins TRBV11-2 and TRBJ2-1; 7 bases line up with TRBD2. V dropped 2 bases and J dropped 4; count of bases not matched to a gene: 5. The CDR3 runs to 15 residues. The V gene's germline CDR1 is SGHAT and CDR2 FQNNGV. The CDR3 DNA is TGTGCCAGCAGCTTACGGATAGCGGGTTACAATGAGCAGTTCTTC. Its translation: CASSLRIAGYNEQFF. Combining the CDR3 with reference TRBV11-2 and TRBJ2-1 gives the whole variable domain EAGVAQSPRYKIIEKRQSVAFWCNPISGHATLYWYQQILGQGPKLLIQFQNNGVVDDSQLPKDRFSAERLKGVDSTLKIQPAKLEDSAVYLCASSLRIAGYNEQFFGPGTRLTVL.

The chain links TRBV13 to TRBJ2-3; 9 bases are a match to TRBD1. CDR1 and CDR2 from the germline V gene are PRHDT and FYEKMQ (reference sequence). The V and J ends lost 5 bases and 8 bases, in that order; junction bases with no gene match: 8. The CDR3 contains 14 residues. The CDR3 is CASSKGQGSSTQYF. The CDR3 region has the DNA TGTGCCAGCAGCAAAGGACAGGGGTCCAGTACGCAGTATTTT.

This clone was counted a single time. The rearrangement uses TRBV9 and TRBJ2-1, with 7 bases fitting TRBD2. The CDR3 consists of 14 residues. J lost 6 bases, V lost 4 bases, and 7 bases had no gene match. Germline CDR1 and CDR2: SGDLS and YYNGEE. As DNA, the CDR3 is TGTGCCAGCAGCCCCGGGGGGAGGCTCAATGAGCAGTTCTTC. Residues: CASSPGGRLNEQFF.